Described below is a single T cell receptor beta chain sequence and its context. Its antigen remains unidentified. The record has no base qualities; no much larger clone is one base away. Trimming at the junction amounts to 6 bases on V and 2 bases on J, and the germline ends lie 16 bases apart. CDR1 and CDR2 (MGHDK, SYGVNS) derive from the germline V gene. Inclusive of the bounding cysteine and phenylalanine, the CDR3 is 15 residues long. Only the CDR3 part of the read is kept: 45 bases, read in frame from the first base. A MiSeq instrument was used for deep resolution sequencing, which targeted depths ranging from 1 in 1 million up to 1 in 200,000 T cells, with coverage averaging 10x for each clonotype. The immunoSEQ hsTCRB Kit was used to generate TCR beta libraries. From the authors' description of their analysis: The data were analyzed with ImmunoSEQ Analyzer and ImmunoSEQ Data Assistant, and V, D and J gene assignments followed IMGT definitions. Clonality was computed as one minus normalized Shannon entropy of productive rearrangement frequencies, ranging from 0 to 1. Public clonotype analysis was restricted to overrepresented clonotypes comprising at least 0.05% of each patient's repertoire. Repertoires from thirteen age-matched healthy donors in immuneACCESS were used as clonality controls. TCRdb obtained this table from immuneACCESS and retained in-frame rearrangements with V and J assigned. These tables miss some clones; where compared with another copy, unresolved V genes account for less than half of the shortfall, and the remainder is unexplained. V and J calls and clone size are copied from that table; D and trimming were computed from the DNA. The sample table lists roughly 300,000 clones, 60% to 80% of them with a count of one. The ten largest clones take up 5.6% of the sample.

The time point label on this specimen signifies: progressive disease on ibrutinib. For TCR beta library preparation, approximately 2 micrograms of genomic DNA were isolated from cryopreserved PBMCs. Longitudinal blood samples from CLL patients receiving ibrutinib monotherapy were subjected to high-throughput TCR beta sequencing. The patients were enrolled in a single-center, open-label phase 2 trial of ibrutinib monotherapy. The data were taken from a study of cytotoxic CD8 clonotypes in ibrutinib-treated CLL (dated by TCRdb to the early 2020s). For context, the study as a whole: The cohort had ten to twelve relapsed/refractory and 15 treatment-naive patients; some 17 were IGHV unmutated. Response samples were taken after a median of approximately eleven months on treatment, ranging from about 6 to 40 months. Responses were partial in around 25 patients and complete in 2; after median approximately 69 months follow-up, about 14 stayed in remission and about 12 progressed. Cryopreserved peripheral blood mononuclear cells were collected at three points: before therapy, at response, and at either sustained remission or disease progression. Of the approximately 86 people in the trial, about two dozen had longitudinal samples available. Samples averaged roughly 280,000 productive templates and 94,082 productive rearrangements. Every sample from remission and from progressive disease was obtained while the patients were still on ibrutinib.

General findings and caveats noted by the study authors: Public clonotypes were rare and either shrank or stayed stable during treatment, and the rise in clonality at ibrutinib response reflected expansion of private clonotypes. Sampling times were not matched between patients in sustained remission and patients whose disease was progressing, and lymph node repertoires were not examined. At ibrutinib response clonality went up, during sustained remission it held steady, and at progression it dropped back toward baseline. At baseline, clonality was higher than in age-matched healthy donors and showed a strong correlation with circulating CD8+ T-cell counts.

The chain uses TRBV25-1 and TRBJ1-2; the D segment could be TRBD1, given 5 matching bases. This sequence was found in a human donor with chronic lymphocytic leukemia. Sequenced here: PBMCs, sampled at disease progression, from a patient treated with ibrutinib. The nucleotides read TGTGCCAGCAGCCTGGGGTGGGGGAAAAACTATGGCTACACCTTC. The encoded protein is CASSLGWGKNYGYTF.